Listed here are 10 T cell receptor beta chains from one sample, sequenced in a study of graft-versus-host responses after intestinal transplantation (dated by TCRdb to the early 2020s). Sample time point, as interpreted from the label and publication: cells obtained before transplantation from donor or recipient. Libraries were prepared through the immunoSEQ multiplex PCR assay. TCRdb mirrors the immuneACCESS table, restricted to in-frame sequences. Some clones are absent from its copies; in checked studies, under half trace to an unresolved V gene, and the reason for the others is unknown. The sample records some 110,000 clones, about 90% of which are singletons. Roughly 1% of the sample comes from the top ten. These receptors' antigens are unknown. Here the sequenced sample was unstimulated CD4+ T cells sorted from spleen or lymph node cells, taken before intestinal transplant. The receptors derive from a human donor who received an intestinal transplant.

V is TRBV10-1 and J is TRBJ2-5, with TRBD2 matching 11 bases. The CDR3 is made up of 16 amino acids. Germline lookup yields CDR1 WNHNN and CDR2 SYGVQD (reference sequence). Unmatched junction bases numbered 2, after V lost 0 bases and J lost 2 bases. The CDR3 region is CASSESSSGGQETQYF. CDR3 DNA: TGCGCCAGCAGTGAGTCGTCTAGCGGGGGGCAAGAGACCCAGTACTTC.

V gene TRBV10-3 combines with J gene TRBJ1-1; D may be TRBD1 (6 bases). Germline CDR1 is ENHRY and CDR2 is SYGVKD. V dropped 3 bases and J dropped 4 bases, with 6 bases sitting between them. The CDR3 runs 12 residues. CDR3 protein: CAISEGGTEAFF. CDR3 DNA: TGTGCCATCAGTGAAGGGGGCACTGAAGCTTTCTTT.

The chain combines TRBV29-1 with TRBJ2-1; D gene ambiguous. The CDR3 sequence is 14 residues long. In germline, CDR1 is SQVTM, CDR2 ANQGSEA. V lost 7 bases and J 2 bases, leaving 15 bases between the germline ends. CDR3 bases: TGCAGCGCCGAGGCCCGGGTAGCCTACAATGAGCAGTTCTTC. Translating it yields CSAEARVAYNEQFF.

In DNA form, the CDR3 reads TGTGCCAGCAGTTTAGGGGCGGGGGGCCCAAACATTCAGTACTTC. It yields the protein CASSLGAGGPNIQYF. This chain joins TRBV27 and TRBJ2-4; 8 positions match TRBD2. The CDR3 spans 15 residues. Germline CDR1 and CDR2: MNHEY and SMNVEV (reference sequence). V was clipped by 2 bases and J by 6 bases; unmatched bases: 6.

The chain joins TRBV12-5 to TRBJ2-7; D remains unclear. Trimming removed 3 bases at V and 2 bases at J, with 8 bases between. Germline V gene lookup returns CDR1 LGHNT and CDR2 FRNRAP. CDR3 length: 13 residues. The CDR3 DNA sequence: TGTGCTAGTGGTTTAGACGCCACCTACGAGCAGTACTTC. Protein: CASGLDATYEQYF.

This clone was seen only once. The chain uses TRBV7-9 and TRBJ2-7, with D tentatively TRBD1 (5 bases). V was pared by 8 bases and J by 9 bases, with 17 bases between. This CDR3 is 12 amino acids long. Germline assignment: CDR1 SEHNR and CDR2 FQNEAQ (reference sequence). The CDR3 loop reads CASGPPERGQYF. CDR3 nucleotide sequence: TGTGCCAGCGGGCCCCCCGAAAGGGGGCAGTACTTC.

This clone occurred a few times. The V call is TRBV5-1, the J call TRBJ2-7; possibly TRBD2 for D (7 bases). V was pared by 0 bases and J by 7 bases, with 14 bases between. CDR3 length equals 14 residues. From germline, CDR1 is SGHRS and CDR2 YFSETQ. Written as DNA, the CDR3 is TGCGCCAGCAGCTTGGTCTTGGGAGGGGGGGAGCAGTACTTC. This codes for CASSLVLGGGEQYF.

V usage is TRBV6-1 and J usage is TRBJ1-1; 10 bases align to TRBD1. The CDR3 length is 14 residues. Germline CDR1 and CDR2: MNHNS and SASEGT. Unmatched junction bases numbered 7, after V lost 6 bases and J lost 6 bases. The CDR3 sequence is CASRETGGGSEAFF. The CDR3 DNA is TGTGCCAGCAGGGAGACAGGGGGCGGGTCTGAAGCTTTCTTT.

The gene calls are TRBV7-2 and TRBJ2-5, with 7 bases that match TRBD1. J gave up 2 bases and V 5 bases, and 5 bases lay outside the gene matches. Germline CDR1 is SGHTA and CDR2 is FQGNSA. The CDR3 covers 14 residues. The CDR3 DNA follows: TGTGCCAGCAGCATTTCGGGACAGCAAGAGACCCAGTACTTC. Translation gives CASSISGQQETQYF. The full variable domain, with the rest looked up from reference TRBV7-2 and TRBJ2-5, is GAGVSQSPSNKVTEKGKDVELRCDPISGHTALYWYRQSLGQGLEFLIYFQGNSAPDKSGLPSDRFSAERTGGSVSTLTIQRTQQEDSAVYLCASSISGQQETQYFGPGTRLLVL.

This clone was recorded only once. V is TRBV10-3 and J is TRBJ1-1; D is unclear. This CDR3 region has 13 residues. Trimming cost V 3 bases and J 0 bases, with 5 bases left between them. The germline CDR1 and CDR2 sequences are ENHRY and SYGVKD. The CDR3 region has the DNA TGTGCCATCAGTGACCCCATGAACACTGAAGCTTTCTTT. Translating gives CAISDPMNTEAFF.